The rows below give T cell receptor beta chains drawn from one sample of a study of control samples from healthy donors and cancer patients. Sequenced by immunoSEQ multiplex PCR; TCRdb stores in-frame clones only, minus some. The repertoire holds tens of thousands of clones, with approximately 89% as singletons. Sequencing used blood. These receptors all come from a man aged 50 to 60 in good health. The CDR3 runs from the conserved cysteine through the conserved F or W. D genes are given only for firm matches. The size field is filled for only some rows; it gives once, few, many or a size class.

TRBV19	NA	TRBJ1-1	TRBD1	CASSIGQDHTEAFF
TRBV6-1	NA	TRBJ1-6	NA	CASSEGRGSSPLHF
TRBV5-4	once	TRBJ2-7	TRBD1	CASSLRTGGEWEQYF
TRBV18	NA	TRBJ2-2	TRBD1	CASSSDRGKTGELFF
TRBV28	once	TRBJ2-5	TRBD2	CASSLFPTSLKQETQYF
TRBV4-2	NA	TRBJ1-1	NA	CASSQGTTTEAFF
TRBV7-8	NA	TRBJ2-2	NA	CASRPGLSNTGELFF
TRBV15	NA	TRBJ1-1	NA	CATSRRAGTAANTEAFF
TRBV30	NA	TRBJ1-2	NA	CAWSVGDSRIYGYTF
TRBV18	NA	TRBJ2-1	NA	CASSPDNEQFF
TRBV30	NA	TRBJ2-1	TRBD2	CAWSLGGGPYNEQFF
TRBV5-6	NA	TRBJ1-2	NA	CASSRTVYGYTF
TRBV14	NA	TRBJ2-2	NA	CASSQDQAYTGELFF
TRBV19	NA	TRBJ1-3	NA	CASSIEASSGNTIYF
TRBV6-1	few	TRBJ2-3	TRBD2	CASSARLAGGKDTQYF
TRBV6-4	NA	TRBJ2-2	NA	CASSPTFANTGELFF
TRBV7-2	NA	TRBJ1-2	NA	CASSLNTNYGYTF
TRBV7-9	NA	TRBJ1-4	NA	CASSPTGRDGNEKLFF
TRBV7-8	once	TRBJ2-1	TRBD1	CASSLGDSSYNEQFF
TRBV12-3/TRBV12-4	NA	TRBJ2-5	NA	CASGSREETQYF
TRBV5-1	few	TRBJ1-5	TRBD1	CASSPDRPNQPQHF
TRBV3-1/TRBV3-2	NA	TRBJ2-7	NA	CASSPGVHVQYF
TRBV29-1	NA	TRBJ2-5	NA	CSVVGRARKETQYF
TRBV7-2	NA	TRBJ1-1	NA	CASSLLVRRSAEAFF
TRBV14	NA	TRBJ2-1	NA	CASSPYRYNEQFF
TRBV27	NA	TRBJ2-1	NA	CASSLSWTMGYNEQFF
TRBV9	NA	TRBJ1-4	NA	CASSPQGRLNEKLFF
TRBV2	NA	TRBJ2-5	TRBD2	CASSFTSVYQETQYF
TRBV15	NA	TRBJ2-5	NA	CATSRGGGQETQYF
TRBV4-2	once	TRBJ1-6	TRBD1	CASSQAPGTGGSPLHF
TRBV24-1	once	TRBJ1-2	NA	CATKGSGDYGYTF
TRBV10-1	once	TRBJ2-2	NA	CASSDAGGLNTGELFF
TRBV18	NA	TRBJ1-1	NA	CASSPPTRNTEAFF
TRBV27	NA	TRBJ2-7	TRBD1	CASSFGRGLYEQYF
TRBV27	NA	TRBJ1-4	TRBD1	CASSSTGGSNEKLFF
TRBV6-1	NA	TRBJ2-2	NA	CASSEVRRTTGELFF
TRBV6-5	NA	TRBJ1-6	NA	CASRPGPENSPLHF
TRBV19	NA	TRBJ2-7	NA	CASSWAAGQGYEQYF
TRBV5-1	NA	TRBJ2-5	NA	CASSTQGTETQYF
TRBV9	NA	TRBJ2-1	TRBD2	CASSVSGGAHNEQFF